This TCR beta chain was identified during a study of lung T cells in sarcoidosis with Löfgren's syndrome. Findings and caveats of the study: Shared TRAV12-1 and TRBV2 CDR3 motifs across Löfgren's syndrome patients reportedly suggested public CD4+ TCRs. TRAV12-1 and TRBV2 were reportedly most expanded in Löfgren's patients. Recognition of an unidentified sarcoidosis antigen was only suggested. Paired TRAV12-1/TRBV2 TCRs showed CDR3 homology and preferential pairing.

TCRdb fed the reads into MiXCR, producing one record per CDR3 protein. The sample consists of about 9,400 distinct CDR3 sequences, just under 20% of them appearing once. This clonotype showed up many times. Its antigen is unknown. CDR1 LGHDT and CDR2 YNNKEL come from the germline V gene (reference sequence). Trimming took 4 bases from V and 3 from J, leaving 9 bases between them. This CDR3 is 13 amino acids long. The source is a human donor with sarcoidosis (Löfgren's syndrome or another form), or a control subject (not recorded which). The J gene is TRBJ2-5, the V gene TRBV3-1; D is undetermined. Input material: CD4+ T cells from bronchoalveolar lavage. The CDR3 is CASSPPAEETQYF. As DNA, the CDR3 is TGTGCCAGCAGCCCCCCAGCAGAAGAGACCCAGTACTTC.